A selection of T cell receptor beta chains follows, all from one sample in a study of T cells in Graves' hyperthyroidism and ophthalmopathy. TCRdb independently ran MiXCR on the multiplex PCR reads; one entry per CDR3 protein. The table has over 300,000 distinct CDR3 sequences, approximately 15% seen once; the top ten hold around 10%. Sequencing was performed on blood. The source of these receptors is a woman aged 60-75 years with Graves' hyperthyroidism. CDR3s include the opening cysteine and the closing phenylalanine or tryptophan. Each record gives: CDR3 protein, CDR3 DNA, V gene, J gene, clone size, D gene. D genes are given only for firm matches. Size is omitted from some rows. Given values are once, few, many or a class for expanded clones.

cdr3_aa: CASAKHSLAGLNYEQYF
cdr3_nt: TGCGCCAGCGCCAAACATAGCTTAGCGGGATTAAACTACGAGCAGTACTTC
v_call: TRBV10-2
j_call: TRBJ2-7
clone_size: many
d_call: TRBD2

cdr3_aa: CAWSVGRGQPQHF
cdr3_nt: TGTGCCTGGAGTGTGGGAAGGGGTCAGCCCCAGCATTTT
v_call: TRBV30
j_call: TRBJ1-5
clone_size: many
d_call: -

cdr3_aa: CASSQGVGLASREWQYF
cdr3_nt: TGTGCCAGCAGCCAAGGGGTTGGACTAGCGTCGAGAGAATGGCAGTACTTC
v_call: TRBV3-1
j_call: TRBJ2-7
clone_size: many
d_call: TRBD2

cdr3_aa: CASSEEGRVNNEQFF
cdr3_nt: TGTGCCAGCAGTGAGGAAGGGAGGGTAAACAATGAGCAGTTCTTC
v_call: TRBV6-1
j_call: TRBJ2-1
clone_size: few
d_call: TRBD2

cdr3_aa: CASRLSTGSSGNTIYF
cdr3_nt: TGTGCCAGCAGACTGTCGACAGGGTCCTCTGGAAACACCATATATTTT
v_call: TRBV6-1
j_call: TRBJ1-3
clone_size: -
d_call: TRBD1

cdr3_aa: CASSFYRGPNEKLFF
cdr3_nt: TGTGCCAGCAGCTTCTACAGGGGGCCTAATGAAAAACTGTTTTTT
v_call: TRBV5-5
j_call: TRBJ1-4
clone_size: few
d_call: TRBD1

cdr3_aa: CASSQVPRRSYNEQFF
cdr3_nt: TGCGCCAGCAGCCAAGTGCCACGTCGCTCCTACAATGAGCAGTTCTTC
v_call: TRBV4-1
j_call: TRBJ2-1
clone_size: many
d_call: -

cdr3_aa: CASSSRAGGYEQYF
cdr3_nt: TGTGCCAGCAGTTCCAGGGCGGGGGGTTACGAGCAGTACTTC
v_call: TRBV12-3/TRBV12-4
j_call: TRBJ2-7
clone_size: many
d_call: TRBD2

cdr3_aa: CASGLAPRLAGVDEQYF
cdr3_nt: TGTGCTAGTGGTTTGGCGCCCCGACTAGCGGGAGTCGACGAGCAGTACTTC
v_call: TRBV12-5
j_call: TRBJ2-7
clone_size: many
d_call: TRBD2

cdr3_aa: CASSDASGSPLHF
cdr3_nt: TGTGCCAGCAGTGACGCAAGCGGTTCACCCCTCCACTTT
v_call: TRBV6-1
j_call: TRBJ1-6
clone_size: many
d_call: -